Detailed here is one T cell receptor beta chain. This clonotype turned up a few times. Its specific antigen is unknown. Qualities for individual bases were not recorded, and no much larger clone is one base off. These data come from a study of T cells in Graves' hyperthyroidism and ophthalmopathy (dated by TCRdb to between 2019 and 2020). Looking at the study overall: Peripheral blood samples were taken at the time of initial diagnosis, prior to any treatment. TCR V-J signatures able to tell the groups apart were searched for in a discovery cohort of 90 to 100 patients, of whom fewer than 45 had Graves' ophthalmopathy and about 55 had stable Graves' hyperthyroidism. Prospective prediction of ophthalmopathy was tested in an independent validation cohort consisting of 18 hyperthyroidism patients and approximately 16 patients who later progressed to ophthalmopathy. The roughly 100 discovery patients were randomly split 7:3 into training and test sets. In more than 5 Graves' hyperthyroidism patients, the study also compared T-cell repertoires from thyroid tissue with T-cell repertoires from blood. Following sampling, methimazole starting at 30 mg daily was given to hyperthyroidism patients, and high-dose intravenous methylprednisolone was given to ophthalmopathy patients. According to the paper, TCR Vbeta CDR3 sequencing was carried out on roughly 130 peripheral blood samples, which came from fewer than 50 ophthalmopathy, around 74 hyperthyroidism and approximately 17 progressor patients. Overall study results and their limits: During validation, the model predicted progression to ophthalmopathy a median of about 6.5 months ahead of onset, with around 65% sensitivity and 72% to 80% specificity. Ophthalmopathy was separated from stable hyperthyroidism by a 13 V-J signature model, with over 85% sensitivity and around 81% specificity obtained in cross-validation and 80%/75% obtained in testing. Sample size was not statistically predetermined, and blinding of investigators to group allocation was not performed. Blood samples also contained most of the expanded thyroid clonotypes (frequency above 0.001), which suggests that blood repertoires may reflect thyroid immune responses.

TCR beta CDR3 regions were amplified from RNA transcripts. For the first round of RT-PCR on the TCR CDR3, the HTBI primer set was used together with the Qiagen OneStep RT-PCR kit. Libraries were constructed in a second round of multiplex PCR, after which size selection and purification were performed. Libraries were sequenced paired-end with 100 bp reads on an Illumina HiSeq2000. The paper's processing steps were these. Raw data were processed with SOAPnuke, discarding reads with adapters, uncalled bases, mean Phred below 15, or no exact constant-primer or identifier match. High-quality paired reads were merged using COPE v1.2.5, and each unique nucleotide sequence was defined as a clonotype. MiTCR v1.1 was used to align clonotypes to the IMGT TRBV, TRBD and TRBJ reference segments. The analysis included only V-J combinations with a frequency above 0.0001, which together covered approximately 99% of the repertoires. A TCS score was defined as the ratio of F50 (clonal expansion) to E x V (chaos), with BLOSUM62-based TCRdist applied between CDR3 peptides within each V-J. Welch's t-statistics and random forest reduced roughly 540 V-J features to 10 to 15, which were used in a naive Bayes classifier (R e1071). Thyroid-blood repertoire similarity was quantified with the Morisita-Horn index. Through fastp at Q25 and MiXCR, TCRdb rebuilt clones from the public reads, retaining in-frame beta chains. Merged by CDR3 protein, the rows form single entries marked with the most common genes and DNA. The V and J calls here are based on TCRdb, not the publication. The sample yields 750,000 to 950,000 distinct CDR3 sequences; around 39% were counted once. The ten largest clones add up to around 9.3% of the sample.

CDR1 and CDR2 are read off the germline V gene (reference sequence) as SGHNT and YYREEE. From its cysteine to its phenylalanine, the CDR3 spans 15 amino acids. Only the CDR3 DNA stays, 45 bases, in frame from base 1. V is cut back by 2 bases and J by 8 bases, with 5 bases in the junction unmatched. Stable Graves' hyperthyroidism was defined as no progression to ophthalmopathy during 18 months of follow-up. Hyperthyroidism patients were newly diagnosed, with disease duration under 2 months, and aged 18 to 65 years. The study excluded patients with uncontrolled infections, other autoimmune diseases, pregnancy or lactation. Clinical symptoms, serum thyroxine and TRAb, thyroid ultrasound, and orbital computed tomography formed the basis for the diagnoses. Ficoll-Paque density gradient centrifugation was used to isolate PBMCs from under 11 ml of fresh peripheral blood. Trizol reagent was used to extract total RNA, and RNA quality was then checked on an Agilent 2100 Bioanalyzer.

Source material: blood. This receptor was identified in a man aged 18 to 29 with Graves' hyperthyroidism. The chain joins TRBV5-4 to TRBJ2-2; 11 bases in the middle match TRBD2. At the DNA level, the sequence is TGTGCCAGCAGCTTTAAACTAGCGGGAGCGGGGGAGCTGTTTTTT. Its coded protein is CASSFKLAGAGELFF.